A single sample gave rise to the 27 T cell receptor beta chains below, sequenced in a study of PD-1 blockade in classical Hodgkin lymphoma. Measured with immunoSEQ multiplex PCR; TCRdb has only the in-frame clones, and not every one. The sample records 90,000 or so clones, about three quarters being singletons. Time point: cycle 4 day 1 (C4D1), after 6 weeks of nivolumab. All patients relapsed after autologous stem cell transplantation, and brentuximab vedotin exposure varied. The source material was peripheral blood mononuclear cells (PBMCs), sampled before the fourth cycle of nivolumab. The receptor source for this set is a human donor with classical Hodgkin lymphoma.

V and J are TRBV4-1 and TRBJ2-5; the D is unclear. Trimming took off 0 bases at V and 8 bases at J, with 10 bases between the two ends. This CDR3 region has 13 residues. Per the germline V gene, CDR1 is MGHRA and CDR2 is YSYEKL. The CDR3 bases are TGCGCCAGCAGCCAAGACAGGACCGATACCCAGTACTTC. Protein product: CASSQDRTDTQYF.

The chain joins TRBV5-4 to TRBJ1-2, with a weak D call TRBD1 (5 bases). Trimming left V 5 bases short and J 2 bases short, with 16 bases between. Germline assignment: CDR1 SGHNT and CDR2 YYREEE (reference sequence). CDR3 length equals 15 residues. CDR3 sequence (DNA): TGTGCCAGCAGTCCTCCCCCCGGGGCCAACTATGGCTACACCTTC. Translating gives CASSPPPGANYGYTF.

This clone was seen a few times. The J gene is TRBJ1-5, the V gene TRBV10-3; no reliable D call. V was shortened by 2 bases and J by 2 bases, with 10 bases between the two germline ends. CDR3 size: 15 residues. CDR1 is ENHRY and CDR2 is SYGVKD in the germline V gene. Written as DNA, the CDR3 is TGTGCCATCAGTGAGACAAACTGGGGCAATCAGCCCCAGCATTTT. This gives the protein CAISETNWGNQPQHF.

The CDR3 nucleotides are TGCGCCAGCAGCTTCGCAGGGGCGGACACTGAAGCTTTCTTT. It is translated as CASSFAGADTEAFF. The chain uses TRBV5-1 and TRBJ1-1; the D gene is possibly TRBD1 (6 bases). The CDR3 loop spans 14 amino acids. With 2 bases removed from V and 3 bases from J, the gap between germline ends came to 11 bases. Germline lookup yields CDR1 SGHRS and CDR2 YFSETQ.

The chain uses TRBV19 and TRBJ2-3, with D perhaps TRBD1 (6 bases). Trimming took 6 bases from V and 4 from J, leaving 14 bases between them. Germline assignment: CDR1 LNHDA and CDR2 SQIVND (reference sequence). CDR3 length: 14 amino acids. The CDR3 spells CASRRGLGADTQYF. The CDR3 DNA follows: TGTGCCAGTAGGAGGGGGTTGGGGGCAGATACGCAGTATTTT.

This clone was detected once. The rearrangement uses TRBV4-1 and TRBJ2-5, with D perhaps TRBD1 or TRBD2 (5 bases each). The germline gives CDR1 MGHRA, CDR2 YSYEKL. This CDR3 comprises 15 residues. Trimming cost V 6 bases and J 5 bases, with 19 bases left between them. The CDR3 sequence: CASSYEGPGRETQYF. The DNA of the CDR3 is TGCGCCAGCAGTTATGAGGGGCCAGGTCGGGAGACCCAGTACTTC.

The chain employs TRBV25-1 and TRBJ1-1; weak D call: TRBD1 (5 bases). Trimming took 1 base from V and 1 from J, leaving 7 bases between them. The CDR3 contains 14 residues. Looked up from germline, CDR1 is MGHDK and CDR2 is SYGVNS. DNA for the CDR3: TGTGCCAGCAGTGAATTAGGGGAGAACACTGAAGCTTTCTTT. Translating it yields CASSELGENTEAFF.

The chain combines TRBV28 with TRBJ1-2; 11 nucleotides line up with TRBD1. Germline loops: CDR1 MDHEN, CDR2 SYDVKM. This CDR3 spans 11 amino acids. With 11 bases clipped from V and 8 bases from J, the junction kept 4 bases outside the gene matches. The CDR3 DNA follows: TGTGCCGGACAGGGGGCTGTGGGCTACACCTTC. Encoded protein: CAGQGAVGYTF.

The chain employs TRBV11-2 and TRBJ2-7; 7 bases map to TRBD2. V gave up 0 bases and J gave up 4 bases; unmatched junction bases: 9. Per the germline V gene, CDR1 is SGHAT and CDR2 is FQNNGV. CDR3 length: 16 residues. The DNA for the CDR3 is TGTGCCAGCAGCTTAGATCGGGCTAGCGGCTTATACGAGCAGTACTTC. Its protein is CASSLDRASGLYEQYF.

There are a few counts of this clone. The rearrangement links TRBV6-6 to TRBJ1-5; D is unresolved. V lost 4 bases to trimming and J lost 7 bases, with 8 bases between them. The CDR3 runs to 12 residues. Germline assignment: CDR1 MNHNY and CDR2 SVGAGI (reference sequence). The CDR3 loop is CASSSLGQPQHF. CDR3 sequence (DNA): TGTGCCAGCAGTTCCCTAGGCCAGCCCCAGCATTTT.

The CDR3 here is CASSPSPGGLAGGLGTGELFF. CDR3 nucleotides: TGCGCCAGCAGCCCATCTCCTGGGGGACTAGCGGGAGGGCTGGGTACCGGGGAGCTGTTTTTT. This chain links TRBV4-1 with TRBJ2-2, with TRBD2 identical over 16 bases. This CDR3 has 21 amino acids. The germline V gene has CDR1 MGHRA and CDR2 YSYEKL. V shed 4 bases and J 5 bases; nucleotides not matched to a gene: 16.

V is TRBV7-6 and J is TRBJ1-2; 8 bases are a match to TRBD1. The junction had 16 bases not matched to a gene; V was cut back by 3 bases and J by 7 bases. This CDR3 spans 17 amino acids. Germline CDR1 and CDR2: SGHVS and FNYEAQ. The CDR3 region is CASSFTESGTGGFGYTF. The CDR3 coding sequence is TGTGCCAGCAGCTTCACAGAATCCGGGACAGGAGGTTTTGGCTACACCTTC.

The chain combines TRBV10-3 with TRBJ1-5; unclear D gene. The V end lost 3 bases, the J end lost 3 bases, and 12 bases lay between the germline ends. Per the germline V gene, CDR1 is ENHRY and CDR2 is SYGVKD. This CDR3 is 15 amino acids long. The CDR3 sequence: CAISDLSGSNQPQHF. DNA of the CDR3: TGTGCCATCAGTGATTTGTCGGGATCCAATCAGCCCCAGCATTTT.

This clone was seen once. The chain combines TRBV2 with TRBJ1-1; D is unresolved. CDR1 and CDR2 from the germline V gene are SNHLY and FYNNEI. The CDR3 loop spans 14 amino acids. Trimming left V 5 bases short and J 4 bases short, with 14 bases between. In DNA, the CDR3 is TGTGCCAGCAGTCGTCAAGGGAGTATCACTGAAGCTTTCTTT. Encoded protein: CASSRQGSITEAFF.

V is TRBV27 and J is TRBJ2-1; the match to TRBD2 covers 13 bases. The CDR3 is made up of 15 amino acids. CDR1 MNHEY and CDR2 SMNVEV come from the germline V gene (reference sequence). J gave up 4 bases and V 6 bases, and 3 bases lay outside the gene matches. This chain's CDR3 is CASSSGLAGYNEQFF. The CDR3 coding sequence is TGTGCCAGCAGCTCGGGACTAGCGGGGTACAATGAGCAGTTCTTC.

As concerns this clone: The same CDR3 also results from other DNA sequences found in this sample. In DNA, the CDR3 is TGTGCCAGCAGCCTGTCCACAGATACGCAGTATTTT. It is translated as CASSLSTDTQYF. The V call is TRBV7-2, the J call TRBJ2-3; D is unresolved. This CDR3 has 12 residues. The ends were cut back, 5 bases at V and 2 bases at J, with 5 bases in the middle. Germline V gene sequence: CDR1 SGHTA, CDR2 FQGNSA.

This clone was seen only once. The genes are TRBV6-5 and TRBJ2-7, with no clear D. Germline CDR1 and CDR2: MNHEY and SVGAGI. The CDR3 runs to 13 residues. V lost 10 bases and J 1 base, leaving 14 bases between the germline ends. The CDR3 DNA sequence: TGTGCCACCTTTACGGGCAGTTCCTACGAGCAGTACTTC. Amino acid sequence: CATFTGSSYEQYF.

This clone was counted only a few times. The V gene is TRBV4-1, the J gene TRBJ2-1, with 12 bases matching TRBD2. There are 17 residues in the CDR3. Germline CDR1 reads MGHRA; CDR2 reads YSYEKL. V lost 1 base and J lost 7; bases outside the gene matches: 8. In nucleotides, the CDR3 is TGCGCCAGCAGCCAAGCCGTCCTAGCGGGGGGGATGAATGAGCAGTTCTTC. It yields the protein CASSQAVLAGGMNEQFF.

This clone showed up just once. This sequence joins TRBV6-4 and TRBJ2-7; unclear D gene. The CDR3 is made up of 10 amino acids. V gave up 6 bases and J gave up 10 bases, with 10 bases separating them. Looked up from germline, CDR1 is MRHNA and CDR2 is SNTAGT. CDR3 residues: CASRNYPQYF. Written as DNA, the CDR3 is TGTGCCAGCAGGAACTACCCCCAGTACTTC.

In DNA form, the CDR3 reads TGTGCCAGCAGCTTAGGGGGGCGCCACAATGAGCAGTTCTTC. This translates into CASSLGGRHNEQFF. The chain is built from TRBV7-2 and TRBJ2-1; possibly TRBD1 for D (6 bases). The germline V gene has CDR1 SGHTA and CDR2 FQGNSA. The CDR3 sequence is 14 residues long. V was pared by 1 base and J by 5 bases, with 9 bases between. The full variable domain, with the rest looked up from reference TRBV7-2 and TRBJ2-1, is GAGVSQSPSNKVTEKGKDVELRCDPISGHTALYWYRQSLGQGLEFLIYFQGNSAPDKSGLPSDRFSAERTGGSVSTLTIQRTQQEDSAVYLCASSLGGRHNEQFFGPGTRLTVL.

This clone was seen only a few times. The chain recombines TRBV5-1 with TRBJ1-1; D is possibly TRBD1 (5 bases). Trimming took off 4 bases at V and 1 base at J, with 11 bases between the two ends. Germline CDR1 and CDR2: SGHRS and YFSETQ. The CDR3 runs 14 residues. Here the CDR3 reads CASSPRTQNTEAFF. CDR3 sequence (DNA): TGCGCCAGCAGCCCGAGGACACAGAACACTGAAGCTTTCTTT.

This clone turned up a few times. The chain carries TRBV15 and TRBJ1-2; TRBD1 might be the D (6 bases). The CDR3 length is 13 residues. V lost 1 base and J 5 bases, leaving 8 bases between the germline ends. Germline V gene lookup returns CDR1 LNHNV and CDR2 YYDKDF (reference sequence). This CDR3 reads CATSRAGDYGYTF. DNA for the CDR3: TGTGCCACCAGCAGAGCAGGGGATTATGGCTACACCTTC.

The CDR3 DNA sequence: TGTGCCAGCATCCCAGACAGGGCGGAAAATGAAAAACTGTTTTTT. It encodes CASIPDRAENEKLFF. The rearrangement uses TRBV2 and TRBJ1-4; TRBD1 matches 7 bases. The CDR3 extends over 15 amino acids. V lost 7 bases to trimming and J lost 5 bases; unmatched junction nucleotides: 10. Looked up from germline, CDR1 is SNHLY and CDR2 is FYNNEI.

This chain uses TRBV21-1 with TRBJ2-7; TRBD1, the table's D call, lacks a check against the DNA. TRBV21-1 counts as a pseudogene. The CDR3 sequence is 15 residues long. DNA of the CDR3: TGTGCCAGCACCAATTGGACACCTAACTCCTACGAGCAGTACTTC. This codes for CASTNWTPNSYEQYF.

This chain links TRBV7-9 with TRBJ1-5; D gene unclear. Germline CDR1 and CDR2: SEHNR and FQNEAQ (reference sequence). CDR3 length equals 12 residues. V was pared by 8 bases and J by 5 bases, with 10 bases between. CDR3 in amino acids: CASCNGHQPQHF. The DNA of the CDR3 is TGTGCCAGCTGCAACGGGCATCAGCCCCAGCATTTT.

The V gene is TRBV5-4, the J gene TRBJ2-3, with D perhaps TRBD1 (5 bases). Trimming stripped 6 bases from V and 4 bases from J, with 18 bases between. The CDR3 loop spans 15 amino acids. Germline V lookup: CDR1 SGHNT, CDR2 YYREEE (reference sequence). The CDR3 nucleotides read TGTGCCAGCACCATATATAGGGGCGTCGCAGATACGCAGTATTTT. Its protein product is CASTIYRGVADTQYF.

The chain recombines TRBV28 with TRBJ2-6, with 10 nucleotides matching TRBD1. CDR3 size: 18 residues. The junction had 9 bases not matched to a gene; V was cut back by 7 bases and J by 0 bases. Germline V CDR1 and CDR2: MDHEN, SYDVKM. The CDR3 region has the DNA TGTGCCAGCAATACCAGACAGGGGGCCTACTCTGGGGCCAACGTCCTGACTTTC. Its translation: CASNTRQGAYSGANVLTF.